This T cell receptor (beta chain) was recorded in a study of patients and donors after allogeneic stem cell transplantation. The CDR3 length is 11 residues. The V end lost 8 bases, the J end lost 5 bases, and 9 bases lay between the germline ends. CDR1 is MNHNS and CDR2 is SASEGT in the germline V gene. One entry per CDR3 protein, called by TCRdb with MiXCR from the RT-PCR reads. Of about 410,000 distinct CDR3 sequences in the sample, roughly 16% are singletons; the top ten hold less than 9.5%. A few counts support this clonotype. Sequencing input: blood, either unsorted or a sorted T cell fraction (not recorded which). The TCR was taken from a human donor who was either an allogeneic HSCT recipient or a stem cell or donor lymphocyte infusion donor (not recorded which). It is not recorded whose cells these are; they may come from a transplant donor. The V and J genes are TRBV6-1 and TRBJ1-2, with D maybe TRBD1 (5 bases). In nucleotides, the CDR3 is TGTGCCAGCCGGGGCGAGTATGGCTACACCTTC. Translated: CASRGEYGYTF.